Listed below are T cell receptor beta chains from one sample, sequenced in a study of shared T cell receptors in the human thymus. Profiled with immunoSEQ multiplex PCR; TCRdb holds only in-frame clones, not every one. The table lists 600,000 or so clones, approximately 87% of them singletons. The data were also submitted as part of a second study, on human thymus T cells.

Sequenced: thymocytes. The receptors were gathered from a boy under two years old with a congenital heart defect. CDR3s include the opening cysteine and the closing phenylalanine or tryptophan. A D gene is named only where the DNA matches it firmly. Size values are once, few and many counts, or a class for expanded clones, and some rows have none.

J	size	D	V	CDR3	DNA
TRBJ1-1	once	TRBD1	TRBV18	CASSPPDRGRTEAFF	TGTGCCAGCTCACCACCGGACAGGGGGCGAACTGAAGCTTTCTTT
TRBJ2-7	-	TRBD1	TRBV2	CAGLKAQGAYEQYF	TGTGCCGGCCTCAAGGCCCAGGGGGCCTACGAGCAGTACTTC
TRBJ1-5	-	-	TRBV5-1	CASSLARGQPQHF	TGCGCCAGCAGCTTGGCTCGGGGTCAGCCCCAGCATTTT
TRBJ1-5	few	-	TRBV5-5	CASSLGVAGLRNQPQHF	TGTGCCAGCAGCTTGGGGGTAGCAGGGTTAAGGAATCAGCCCCAGCATTTT
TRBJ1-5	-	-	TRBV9	CASSVAGDLNQPQHF	TGTGCCAGCAGCGTAGCAGGGGATCTCAATCAGCCCCAGCATTTT
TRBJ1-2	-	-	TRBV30	CAWSISGYTF	TGTGCCTGGAGTATCTCTGGCTACACCTTC
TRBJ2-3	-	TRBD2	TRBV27	CASSRSGGPPSTDTQYF	TGTGCCAGCAGCCGTAGCGGGGGGCCTCCTAGCACAGATACGCAGTATTTT
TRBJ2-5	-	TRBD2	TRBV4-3	CASSRTRLAGGFETQYF	TGCGCCAGCAGCCGCACCCGGCTAGCGGGGGGGTTTGAGACCCAGTACTTC
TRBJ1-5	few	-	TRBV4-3	CASSQELEDQPQHF	TGCGCCAGCAGCCAAGAACTAGAGGATCAGCCCCAGCATTTT
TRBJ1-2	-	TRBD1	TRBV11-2	CASSLGERDRVDGYTF	TGTGCCAGCAGCTTAGGAGAAAGGGACAGGGTCGATGGCTACACCTTC
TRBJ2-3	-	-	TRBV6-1	CASSDRLRQQKKTTDTQYF	TGTGCCAGCAGTGATAGGTTGAGACAGCAAAAAAAGACCACAGATACGCAGTATTTT
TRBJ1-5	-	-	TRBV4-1	CASSQEGDSLWGNQPQHF	TGCGCCAGCAGCCAAGAAGGTGACAGCCTATGGGGCAATCAGCCCCAGCATTTT
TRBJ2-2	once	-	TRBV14	CASSPIKRGTGELFF	TGTGCCAGCAGCCCGATTAAACGGGGTACCGGGGAGCTGTTTTTT
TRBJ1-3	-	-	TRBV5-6	CASSFPSGHYSGNTIYF	TGTGCCAGCAGCTTCCCATCCGGACATTACTCTGGAAACACCATATATTTT
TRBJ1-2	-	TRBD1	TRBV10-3	CAIRDRGGYRDFNYGYTF	TGTGCCATCCGGGACAGGGGCGGCTATCGCGACTTTAACTATGGCTACACCTTC
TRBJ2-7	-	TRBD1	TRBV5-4	CASSLEAGGHEQYF	TGTGCCAGCAGCTTGGAGGCAGGGGGCCACGAGCAGTACTTC
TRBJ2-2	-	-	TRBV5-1	CASSWANTNTGELFF	TGCGCCAGCAGCTGGGCCAACACGAACACCGGGGAGCTGTTTTTT
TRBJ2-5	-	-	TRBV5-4	CASSPRAEEETQYF	TGTGCCAGCAGCCCTCGAGCCGAGGAGGAGACCCAGTACTTC
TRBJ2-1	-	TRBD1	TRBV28	CASSQPGQGYDEQFF	TGTGCCAGCAGTCAGCCGGGACAGGGGTATGATGAGCAGTTCTTC
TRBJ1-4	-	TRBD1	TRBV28	CASSLRAGRGQGEKLFF	TGTGCCAGCAGTTTAAGGGCGGGTAGGGGACAGGGTGAAAAACTGTTTTTT
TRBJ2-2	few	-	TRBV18	CASSRDSPSGELFF	TGTGCCAGCTCACGGGACTCTCCGTCCGGGGAGCTGTTTTTT
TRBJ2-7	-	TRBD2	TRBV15	CATSRVASNRAGGPVSTYEQYF	TGTGCCACCAGCAGAGTGGCCTCCAATCGCGCGGGGGGCCCTGTTTCTACCTACGAGCAGTACTTC
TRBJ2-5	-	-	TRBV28	CASSSGLETQYF	TGTGCCAGCAGTTCAGGGCTAGAGACCCAGTACTTC
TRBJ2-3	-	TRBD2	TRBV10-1	CASSESEIAGGPPHTDTQYF	TGCGCCAGCAGTGAGTCTGAGATAGCGGGAGGGCCACCACACACAGATACGCAGTATTTT
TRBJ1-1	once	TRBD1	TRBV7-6	CASSLLDRTNTEAFF	TGTGCCAGCAGCTTATTGGACAGGACGAACACTGAAGCTTTCTTT
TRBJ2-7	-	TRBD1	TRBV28	CASRRGTGPTYEQYF	TGTGCCAGCAGGAGGGGGACAGGGCCAACCTACGAGCAGTACTTC
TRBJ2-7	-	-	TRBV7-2	CASGHYEQYF	TGTGCCAGCGGGCACTACGAGCAGTACTTC